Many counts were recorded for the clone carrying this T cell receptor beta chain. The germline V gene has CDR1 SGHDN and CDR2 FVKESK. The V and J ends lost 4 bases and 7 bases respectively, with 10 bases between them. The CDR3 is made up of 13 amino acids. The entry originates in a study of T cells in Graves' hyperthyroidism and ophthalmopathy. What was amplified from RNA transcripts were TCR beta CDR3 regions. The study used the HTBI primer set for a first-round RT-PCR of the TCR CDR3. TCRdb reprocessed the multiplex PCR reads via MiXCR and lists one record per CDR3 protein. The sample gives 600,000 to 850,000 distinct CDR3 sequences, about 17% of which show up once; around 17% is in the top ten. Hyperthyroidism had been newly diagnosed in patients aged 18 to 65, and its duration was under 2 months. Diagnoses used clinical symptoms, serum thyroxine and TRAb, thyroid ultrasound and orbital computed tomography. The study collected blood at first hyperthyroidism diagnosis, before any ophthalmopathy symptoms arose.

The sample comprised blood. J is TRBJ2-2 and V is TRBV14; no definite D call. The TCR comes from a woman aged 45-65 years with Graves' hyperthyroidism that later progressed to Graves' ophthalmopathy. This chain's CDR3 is CASSRGVHGELFF. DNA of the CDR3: TGTGCCAGCAGCCGTGGTGTTCACGGGGAGCTGTTTTTT. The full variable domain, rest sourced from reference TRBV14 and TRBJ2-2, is EAGVTQFPSHSVIEKGQTVTLRCDPISGHDNLYWYRRVMGKEIKFLLHFVKESKQDESGMPNNRFLAERTGGTYSTLKVQPAELEDSGVYFCASSRGVHGELFFGEGSRLTVL.